This T cell receptor beta chain was recorded in a study of PD-L1 blockade in urothelial cancer. About the research overall: Timepoints chosen for blood analysis were 3 weeks (second dose) and 6 weeks after treatment start. Typically, measured as a median, blood samples had more than 110,000 T cells.

Study outcomes and limitations: Below-median blood TCR clonality before treatment forecast better survival.

CDR3 size: 11 residues. Per the germline V gene, CDR1 is MDHEN and CDR2 is SYDVKM. Trimming stripped 5 bases from V and 2 bases from J, with 4 bases between. Each PCR reaction had synthetic TCR analog templates spiked into it. Produced via immunoSEQ multiplex PCR; TCRdb's table is partial and in-frame only. The sample carries fewer than 25,000 clones, approximately 88% recorded once. This clone was seen a single time. Its specificity is unknown. The starting material was PBMCs, obtained around atezolizumab (anti-PD-L1) treatment. J is TRBJ2-7 and V is TRBV28; D not resolved. The clonotype comes from a man between 50 and 59 years old with urothelial cancer. The CDR3 sequence is CASSPAYEQYF. CDR3 nucleotides: TGTGCCAGCAGTCCGGCCTACGAGCAGTACTTC. The variable domain in full, with the rest retrieved from reference TRBV28 and TRBJ2-7, is DVKVTQSSRYLVKRTGEKVFLECVQDMDHENMFWYRQDPGLGLRLIYFSYDVKMKEKGDIPEGYSVSREKKERFSLILESASTNQTSMYLCASSPAYEQYFGPGTRLTVT.